This T cell receptor beta chain was found in a study of somatic mutations in cytotoxic T cells in rheumatoid arthritis. Trimming took off 0 bases at V and 2 bases at J, with 17 bases between the two ends. CDR1 is SGHDN and CDR2 is FVKESK in the germline V gene. The CDR3 spans 17 residues. Libraries were prepared by immunoSEQ multiplex PCR; TCRdb keeps only in-frame clonotypes and omits some of them. In the table there are around 15,000 clones, 79% of which are singletons. The sequencing input was CD8+ T cells sorted from blood. The rearrangement uses TRBV14 and TRBJ2-7; D is unclear. The clonotype originates from an adult with rheumatoid arthritis. CDR3 bases: TGTGCCAGCAGCCAAGAACTTTGGGGAACCACACCCTACGAGCAGTACTTC. Translating it yields CASSQELWGTTPYEQYF.